The 20 T cell receptor beta chains presented below share a single source sample, sequenced in a study of glioma-infiltrating T cells after dendritic cell vaccination. Time point in this sample: after dendritic cell vaccination, including at tumor progression/relapse. The table came from immunoSEQ multiplex PCR; TCRdb's copy has only in-frame clones and leaves some out. The top ten clones hold around 6.5% of a sample with about 90,000 clones, less than 90% of them seen once. This material consisted of blood, taken after dendritic cell vaccination. These TCRs come from a human donor with glioblastoma.

The chain links TRBV18 to TRBJ2-7; possibly TRBD2 for D (6 bases). This CDR3 comprises 14 residues. V was trimmed by 4 bases and J by 3 bases, leaving 13 bases between them. Germline-derived CDR1 and CDR2 are KGHSH and LQKENI. The CDR3 coding sequence is TGTGCCAGCTCACTGGGACTTACGAGCTACGAGCAGTACTTC. This sequence encodes CASSLGLTSYEQYF. The full variable domain, completed using reference TRBV18 and TRBJ2-7, is NAGVMQNPRHLVRRRGQEARLRCSPMKGHSHVYWYRQLPEEGLKFMVYLQKENIIDESGMPKERFSAEFPKEGPSILRIQQVVRGDSAAYFCASSLGLTSYEQYFGPGTRLTVT.

The J gene is TRBJ1-2, the V gene TRBV19; TRBD1 matches at 10 bases. CDR3 length equals 15 residues. Germline V gene sequence: CDR1 LNHDA, CDR2 SQIVND (reference sequence). Trimming removed 6 bases from V and 4 bases from J; junction bases left unmatched: 8. The CDR3 loop reads CASRPGTGVRYGYTF. As DNA, the CDR3 is TGTGCCAGTAGGCCCGGGACAGGGGTGCGCTATGGCTACACCTTC.

This chain connects TRBV10-3 to TRBJ2-3; 7 positions match TRBD1. This CDR3 contains 15 residues. Germline values: CDR1 ENHRY, CDR2 SYGVKD. Trimming cost V 5 bases and J 2 bases; bases outside gene matches: 7. CDR3 coding DNA: TGTGCCATCAGTCGTGACAGGGATACCACAGATACGCAGTATTTT. Protein product: CAISRDRDTTDTQYF.

This rearrangement joins TRBV27 to TRBJ1-6, with unresolved D. The length of the CDR3 is 13 residues. Trimming removed 3 bases from V and 12 bases from J, with 12 bases in between. Germline values: CDR1 MNHEY, CDR2 SMNVEV (reference sequence). The CDR3: CASSFGRTRPLHF. The CDR3 bases are TGTGCCAGCAGTTTCGGCAGGACTCGACCCCTCCACTTT.

CDR3 residues: CASSSNSGRGELFF. The CDR3 nucleotides are TGCGCCAGCAGCTCCAACTCAGGGCGGGGGGAGCTGTTTTTT. The chain joins TRBV5-1 to TRBJ2-2; a weak D match, TRBD1 (5 bases). The germline gives CDR1 SGHRS, CDR2 YFSETQ. The CDR3 runs 14 residues. V lost 3 bases to trimming and J lost 8 bases, with 14 bases between them.

This clone has a handful of counts. This chain connects TRBV4-3 to TRBJ1-2; 7 bases map to TRBD1. Per germline, CDR1 LGHNA and CDR2 YSLEER. The V segment lost 1 base and the J segment 5 bases; nucleotides outside the gene matches: 7. The CDR3 has 15 residues. CDR3 nucleotides: TGCGCCAGCAGCCAAGTCCGGACAGGAACTTATGGCTACACCTTC. It yields the protein CASSQVRTGTYGYTF.

This chain links TRBV11-2 with TRBJ1-5; D might be TRBD1 (5 bases). With 4 bases removed from V and 4 bases from J, the gap between germline ends came to 8 bases. Germline V gene sequence: CDR1 SGHAT, CDR2 FQNNGV. The CDR3 extends over 13 amino acids. The CDR3 DNA follows: TGTGCCAGCAGCTCGACAGAGAATCAGCCCCAGCATTTT. Amino acid sequence: CASSSTENQPQHF.

V is TRBV2 and J is TRBJ2-1; no clear D. Trimming removed 3 bases from V and 9 bases from J, with 9 bases in between. The CDR3 runs 12 residues. CDR1 and CDR2 (germline): SNHLY, FYNNEI. For the CDR3, the DNA is TGTGCCAGCAGTGAGGGCAGGTTTGAGCAGTTCTTC. As protein: CASSEGRFEQFF.

V usage is TRBV15 and J usage is TRBJ1-1, with 8 bases identical to TRBD1. V shed 5 bases and J 1 base; nucleotides not matched to a gene: 3. The CDR3 is 14 amino acids. Germline assignment: CDR1 LNHNV and CDR2 YYDKDF (reference sequence). The CDR3 reads CATSLDRGNTEAFF. The DNA of the CDR3 is TGTGCCACCAGCCTAGACAGGGGGAACACTGAAGCTTTCTTT.

V and J are TRBV11-3 and TRBJ2-7; 7 bases line up with TRBD1. This CDR3 comprises 12 residues. With 5 bases clipped from V and 5 bases from J, the junction kept 3 bases outside the gene matches. In germline, CDR1 is SGHNT, CDR2 YENEEA. CDR3 protein: CASSPGTDEQYF. DNA for the CDR3: TGTGCCAGCAGCCCAGGGACAGACGAGCAGTACTTC.

The V gene is TRBV30, the J gene TRBJ1-1; D perhaps matches TRBD1 (6 bases). Germline V gene lookup returns CDR1 GTSNPN and CDR2 SVGIG (reference sequence). Trimming removed 3 bases from V and 4 bases from J, with 12 bases in between. This CDR3 spans 13 amino acids. In DNA form, the CDR3 reads TGTGCCTGGAGCGCACAGGGTGGCACTGAAGCTTTCTTT. It is translated as CAWSAQGGTEAFF.

The rearrangement links TRBV30 to TRBJ2-5, with D possibly being TRBD2 (6 bases). The V end lost 0 bases, the J end lost 5 bases, and 13 bases lay between the germline ends. Germline CDR1 is GTSNPN and CDR2 is SVGIG (reference sequence). The CDR3 is 14 amino acids. Here the CDR3 reads CAWSVRGKGETQYF. The DNA for the CDR3 is TGTGCCTGGAGTGTACGGGGGAAAGGGGAGACCCAGTACTTC.

This clone has just one count. The CDR3 DNA reads as TGTGCCAGCAGCTCAGATATTGCCGGGACAGGGAGGAATGGCTACACCTTC. Its protein is CASSSDIAGTGRNGYTF. The rearrangement uses TRBV7-2 and TRBJ1-2, with 9 positions matching TRBD1. Germline V lookup: CDR1 SGHTA, CDR2 FQGNSA. The CDR3 runs 17 residues. V was pared by 4 bases and J by 6 bases, with 15 bases of the junction left unmatched.

CDR3 sequence reads: CASSDDRVVKSPLHF. CDR3 nucleotides: TGTGCCAGCAGTGACGACAGGGTTGTGAAATCACCCCTCCACTTT. The chain joins TRBV6-1 to TRBJ1-6; 7 bases match TRBD1. The V gene's germline CDR1 is MNHNS and CDR2 SASEGT. Trimming at V came to 3 bases and at J to 10 bases, leaving 9 bases not matched to a gene. This CDR3 spans 15 amino acids.

This chain connects TRBV7-9 to TRBJ1-1, with a weak D call TRBD1 (5 bases). The CDR3 covers 15 residues. CDR1 SEHNR and CDR2 FQNEAQ come from the germline V gene (reference sequence). Trimming took 1 base from V and 1 from J, leaving 10 bases between them. CDR3 residues: CASSLVGAGNTEAFF. CDR3 in DNA: TGTGCCAGCAGCTTAGTAGGGGCAGGGAACACTGAAGCTTTCTTT.

The CDR3 region is CASSLGQGEAFF. Written as DNA, the CDR3 is TGTGCCAGCAGCTTAGGACAGGGGGAAGCTTTCTTT. The chain employs TRBV7-9 and TRBJ1-1; 8 bases agree with TRBD1. Germline V gene sequence: CDR1 SEHNR, CDR2 FQNEAQ (reference sequence). The trim removed 1 base at V and 8 bases at J, leaving 0 bases unmatched. The CDR3 is 12 residues long.

This clone was seen once. The genes are TRBV30 and TRBJ1-2; 10 bases map to TRBD1. V lost 1 base and J lost 9; bases outside the gene matches: 2. The CDR3 runs 12 residues. Germline V CDR1 and CDR2: GTSNPN, SVGIG (reference sequence). The CDR3 here is CAWSGDRGSYTF. The CDR3 coding sequence is TGTGCCTGGAGTGGGGACAGGGGAAGCTACACCTTC. Filled out from reference TRBV30 and TRBJ1-2, the complete variable domain reads SQTIHQWPATLVQPVGSPLSLECTVEGTSNPNLYWYRQAAGRGLQLLFYSVGIGQISSEVPQNLSASRPQDRQFILSSKKLLLSDSGFYLCAWSGDRGSYTFGSGTRLTVV.

This chain links TRBV29-1 with TRBJ1-2; possible D gene TRBD1, 6 bases. CDR3 length equals 14 residues. Germline CDR1 is SQVTM and CDR2 is ANQGSEA. Deletions cut 0 bases from V and 7 bases from J, with 15 bases between. The CDR3 DNA is TGCAGCGTTGAAGACCTGGGGGGGGCTGTTGGCTACACCTTC. Translated: CSVEDLGGAVGYTF.

CDR3 loop: CASSPSGGSSYEQYF. The CDR3 bases are TGTGCCAGCAGCCCTAGCGGGGGGAGCTCCTACGAGCAGTACTTC. The chain has TRBV7-2 and TRBJ2-7; 11 positions agree with TRBD2. CDR1 is SGHTA, CDR2 FQGNSA, per germline. V dropped 5 bases and J dropped 0; count of bases not matched to a gene: 3. The CDR3 sequence is 15 residues long.

This chain joins TRBV4-3 and TRBJ2-2; D unresolved. The CDR3 runs to 14 residues. The V gene lost 4 bases and the J gene lost 4 bases, with 10 bases spanning the gap. CDR1 is LGHNA and CDR2 is YSLEER in the germline V gene. The DNA of the CDR3 is TGCGCCAGCAGCCGCCGTACGGGCACCGGGGAGCTGTTTTTT. Translating it yields CASSRRTGTGELFF.